The 22 T cell receptor beta chains given below trace back to one sample, sequenced in a study of blood T cell repertoires in COVID-19. Measured with immunoSEQ multiplex PCR; TCRdb has only the in-frame clones, and not every one. The sample carries around 110,000 clones, about nine tenths recorded once. What was sequenced was peripheral blood. Receptor source: a human donor with active COVID-19. The donor label of this sample is uncertain.

The rearrangement uses TRBV10-2 and TRBJ1-2; 8 bases align to TRBD1. The CDR3 is 14 residues long. Trimming took 4 bases from V and 6 from J; bases not matched to a gene: 7. Germline V lookup: CDR1 WSHSY, CDR2 SAAADI. The CDR3 sequence: CASSAGGLINGYTF. The CDR3 nucleotides read TGCGCCAGCAGTGCAGGGGGCCTCATAAATGGCTACACCTTC.

This chain connects TRBV2 to TRBJ2-7, with 9 bases matching TRBD2. Germline V gene lookup returns CDR1 SNHLY and CDR2 FYNNEI. The ends lost 5 bases at V and 7 bases at J; junction bases unmatched: 21. The CDR3 spans 18 residues. As DNA, the CDR3 is TGTGCCAGCAGTTCTCTTAGGGCTAGCGGGATCACCTACTGGGAGCAGTACTTC. Its translation: CASSSLRASGITYWEQYF.

The chain has TRBV5-6 and TRBJ2-3, with D tentatively TRBD2 (6 bases). V was clipped by 4 bases and J by 3 bases, with 18 bases between them. This CDR3 has 16 residues. CDR1 is SGHDT, CDR2 YYEEEE, per germline. The CDR3 spells CASSPRLVGSTDTQYF. In DNA, the CDR3 is TGTGCCAGCAGCCCACGACTAGTGGGGTCGACAGATACGCAGTATTTT.

V gene TRBV5-4 combines with J gene TRBJ2-7, with 8 bases aligning to TRBD1. The CDR3 totals 14 residues. CDR1 SGHNT and CDR2 YYREEE come from the germline V gene (reference sequence). The J segment lost 6 bases and the V segment lost 3 bases, leaving 8 bases of the junction unmatched. DNA of the CDR3: TGTGCCAGCAGCTACTACAGGGGGACGGGCGAGCAGTACTTC. This encodes CASSYYRGTGEQYF.

The chain recombines TRBV29-1 with TRBJ1-4; D is ambiguous. The CDR3 spans 13 residues. V was clipped by 4 bases and J by 6 bases, with 12 bases between them. Looked up from germline, CDR1 is SQVTM and CDR2 is ANQGSEA. The CDR3 DNA is TGCAGCGTTGTTAGTCAGCGGGATGAAAAACTGTTTTTT. Its translation: CSVVSQRDEKLFF.

This chain uses TRBV19 with TRBJ1-4; 10 bases map to TRBD1. V shed 7 bases, J shed 7 bases, and the junction held 9 bases outside the gene matches. Per germline, CDR1 LNHDA and CDR2 SQIVND (reference sequence). The CDR3 contains 15 residues. CDR3 amino acids: CASKTGGAFGEKLFF. For the CDR3, the DNA is TGTGCCAGTAAGACAGGGGGCGCGTTCGGTGAAAAACTGTTTTTT.

The CDR3 nucleotides read TGTGCCAGCAGCTTAAGGGGTTCTAATGAAAAACTGTTTTTT. This gives the protein CASSLRGSNEKLFF. The gene calls are TRBV13 and TRBJ1-4, with D possibly being TRBD1 (5 bases). The CDR3 is made up of 14 amino acids. Germline values: CDR1 PRHDT, CDR2 FYEKMQ (reference sequence). Trimming stripped 2 bases from V and 3 bases from J, with 7 bases between. Supplemented by reference TRBV13 and TRBJ1-4, the full variable domain reads AAGVIQSPRHLIKEKRETATLKCYPIPRHDTVYWYQQGPGQDPQFLISFYEKMQSDKGSIPDRFSAQQFSDYHSELNMSSLELGDSALYFCASSLRGSNEKLFFGSGTQLSVL.

This clone has only one observation. The V call is TRBV14, the J call TRBJ2-3; no clear D gene. The germline CDR1 and CDR2 sequences are SGHDN and FVKESK. CDR3 length: 15 amino acids. Trimming removed 1 base from V and 2 bases from J, with 10 bases in between. The CDR3, as DNA: TGTGCCAGCAGCCAAGTTGGGCAGCACACAGATACGCAGTATTTT. Protein product: CASSQVGQHTDTQYF. Based on the CDR3 plus reference TRBV14 and TRBJ2-3, the full variable domain is EAGVTQFPSHSVIEKGQTVTLRCDPISGHDNLYWYRRVMGKEIKFLLHFVKESKQDESGMPNNRFLAERTGGTYSTLKVQPAELEDSGVYFCASSQVGQHTDTQYFGPGTRLTVL.

The chain uses TRBV10-3 and TRBJ2-5; perhaps TRBD1 as D (6 bases). Looked up from germline, CDR1 is ENHRY and CDR2 is SYGVKD. V lost 4 bases, J lost 2 bases, and 14 bases lay in between. CDR3 length: 15 amino acids. CDR3 nucleotide sequence: TGTGCCATCAGTGGAGGCAGGGGAGTTCAAGAGACCCAGTACTTC. It translates to CAISGGRGVQETQYF.

The DNA of the CDR3 is TGTGCCAGCAGCTCACCCGGGACAGGGGGCCGGGGGTATGGCTACACCTTC. Its translation is CASSSPGTGGRGYGYTF. The rearrangement joins TRBV7-2 to TRBJ1-2; 12 bases line up with TRBD1. The CDR3 is 17 residues long. The V gene end was trimmed by 4 bases and the J gene end by 5 bases; junction bases not matched to a gene: 11. In germline, CDR1 is SGHTA, CDR2 FQGNSA.

This clone was found once. The chain joins TRBV7-2 to TRBJ2-3; TRBD2 matches at 16 bases. Germline V gene data show CDR1 as SGHTA and CDR2 as FQGNSA. V shed 6 bases and J 5 bases; nucleotides not matched to a gene: 8. CDR3 length equals 17 residues. Here the CDR3 reads CASRLGLAGGRVDTQYF. In DNA, the CDR3 is TGTGCCAGCAGGCTGGGACTAGCGGGGGGGCGAGTAGATACGCAGTATTTT.

This clone was seen only a few times. This chain links TRBV5-4 with TRBJ1-1; D might be TRBD1 (6 bases). Germline loops: CDR1 SGHNT, CDR2 YYREEE (reference sequence). Trimming took off 0 bases at V and 7 bases at J, with 13 bases between the two ends. The CDR3 spans 14 residues. In DNA form, the CDR3 reads TGTGCCAGCAGCTTGGGCAGGGGCCTGGGTGAAGCTTTCTTT. As protein: CASSLGRGLGEAFF.

The rearrangement links TRBV7-9 to TRBJ2-6; possible D gene TRBD2, 6 bases. Germline CDR1 is SEHNR and CDR2 is FQNEAQ (reference sequence). This CDR3 contains 15 residues. The V end lost 3 bases, the J end lost 9 bases, and 15 bases lay between the germline ends. The CDR3 is CASSLWGEQVNVLTF. In nucleotides, the CDR3 is TGTGCCAGCAGCTTGTGGGGGGAGCAGGTCAACGTCCTGACTTTC. Variable domain in full (rest from reference TRBV7-9 and TRBJ2-6): DTGVSQNPRHKITKRGQNVTFRCDPISEHNRLYWYRQTLGQGPEFLTYFQNEAQLEKSRLLSDRFSAERPKGSFSTLEIQRTEQGDSAMYLCASSLWGEQVNVLTFGAGSRLTVL.

The chain couples TRBV7-8 to TRBJ1-2, with D possibly TRBD1 on 5 matching bases. Germline CDR1 is SGHVS and CDR2 is FQNEAQ. The CDR3 is made up of 14 amino acids. The germline V and J ends were trimmed by 1 base and 4 bases, with 10 bases remaining between them. The CDR3 protein is CASSLVSGFYGYTF. The DNA for the CDR3 is TGTGCCAGCAGCTTAGTATCAGGGTTCTATGGCTACACCTTC.

The rearrangement links TRBV10-3 to TRBJ1-5, with D perhaps matching TRBD1 (6 bases). Trimming removed 10 bases from V and 5 bases from J, with 15 bases in between. This CDR3 contains 13 residues. Germline CDR1 reads ENHRY; CDR2 reads SYGVKD. This chain's CDR3 is CASGRGDHQPQHF. CDR3 nucleotide sequence: TGTGCCAGCGGCAGGGGAGACCATCAGCCCCAGCATTTT.

The J gene is TRBJ1-2, the V gene TRBV7-6; TRBD1 matches at 8 bases. The CDR3 sequence is 15 residues long. J was trimmed by 8 bases and V by 0 bases; bases with no gene match: 8. Per germline, CDR1 SGHVS and CDR2 FNYEAQ. The CDR3 spells CASSLALQGGDGYTF. CDR3 coding DNA: TGTGCCAGCAGCTTAGCGCTACAGGGGGGGGACGGCTACACCTTC.

The chain combines TRBV19 with TRBJ1-5; possibly TRBD1 for D (5 bases). This CDR3 region has 16 residues. Trimming pared 3 bases from V and 2 bases from J, leaving 14 bases between. Per germline, CDR1 LNHDA and CDR2 SQIVND (reference sequence). The CDR3 sequence is CASSIQGNFGNQPQHF. Here the CDR3 DNA reads TGTGCCAGTAGTATTCAGGGAAATTTTGGCAATCAGCCCCAGCATTTT.

J is TRBJ2-2 and V is TRBV18; 8 positions match TRBD1. From germline, CDR1 is KGHSH and CDR2 LQKENI. The V gene end was trimmed by 0 bases and the J gene end by 6 bases; junction bases not matched to a gene: 3. The CDR3 length is 15 residues. The CDR3 protein is CASSPPWTGSGELFF. CDR3 nucleotides: TGTGCCAGCTCACCACCGTGGACAGGGTCCGGGGAGCTGTTTTTT.

The CDR3 nucleotides read TGTGCAAGTCGCGAAAGAGTGGACAGGGTACCCACTAACTATGGCTACACCTTC. Translation gives CASRERVDRVPTNYGYTF. This chain connects TRBV12-2 to TRBJ1-2; the D call in the table, TRBD1, was not verified against the DNA. TRBV12-2 is flagged as a pseudogene. The CDR3 extends over 18 amino acids.

The chain joins TRBV5-1 to TRBJ2-2; no firm D call. Trimming cost V 8 bases and J 0 bases, with 11 bases left between them. This CDR3 spans 14 amino acids. Germline values: CDR1 SGHRS, CDR2 YFSETQ. CDR3 amino acids: CASGQTANTGELFF. CDR3 nucleotide sequence: TGCGCCAGTGGGCAGACCGCGAACACCGGGGAGCTGTTTTTT.

The rearrangement joins TRBV6-2 or TRBV6-3 to TRBJ1-2; D unclear. The CDR3 has 13 residues. Germline values: CDR1 MNHEY, CDR2 SVGEGT. V shed 4 bases and J shed 0 bases, with 6 bases lying between them. The CDR3 region has the DNA TGTGCCAGCAGTTTCCGTGCTAACTATGGCTACACCTTC. It yields the protein CASSFRANYGYTF.

The V and J genes are TRBV11-2 and TRBJ2-7, with D possibly TRBD2 on 5 matching bases. The V end was cut by 3 bases, the J end by 1 base, with 13 bases between. The CDR3 is 15 amino acids. Germline-derived CDR1 and CDR2 are SGHAT and FQNNGV. CDR3 in amino acids: CASSFYGESSYEQYF. The CDR3 DNA sequence: TGTGCCAGCAGCTTTTACGGGGAGTCATCCTACGAGCAGTACTTC.